These T cell receptor beta chains were read from a single sample in a study of blood T cells in healthy people across ages. TCRdb reprocessed the 5' RACE reads with MiXCR, giving one entry per CDR3 protein. The sample records fewer than 1,000,000 distinct CDR3 sequences, around half being singletons. The sequenced sample consisted of blood. The origin of the receptors is a man at least 80 years old in good health. Each CDR3 is given with its conserved first and last residue. The D gene is left open where the match is weak. A clone size is listed for some rows: how often the clone was seen (once, few, many), or a class if it is expanded.

V: TRBV28
J: TRBJ2-1
size: NA
D: NA
CDR3: CASSSSSGGSSYNEQFF
DNA: TGTGCCAGCAGCTCCTCTAGTGGAGGTTCCTCCTACAATGAGCAGTTCTTC

V: TRBV20-1
J: TRBJ2-5
size: few
D: TRBD2
CDR3: CSARDQQREGPQTQYF
DNA: TGCAGTGCTAGAGATCAGCAGCGGGAGGGCCCTCAGACCCAGTACTTC

V: TRBV2
J: TRBJ2-3
size: NA
D: NA
CDR3: CASRDSGTSTDTQYF
DNA: TGTGCCAGCAGGGACTCCGGGACTAGCACAGATACGCAGTATTTT

V: TRBV12-3/TRBV12-4
J: TRBJ2-1
size: NA
D: TRBD2
CDR3: CASSSRAGVYEQFF
DNA: TGTGCCAGCAGTTCCCGAGCGGGAGTTTATGAGCAGTTCTTC

V: TRBV29-1
J: TRBJ2-7
size: NA
D: NA
CDR3: CGVDIPYNEQYF
DNA: TGCGGCGTTGACATCCCCTACAATGAGCAGTACTTC

V: TRBV5-1
J: TRBJ2-3
size: NA
D: TRBD2
CDR3: CASSLATSGAGTQYF
DNA: TGCGCCAGCAGCTTGGCGACTAGCGGAGCCGGTACGCAGTATTTT

V: TRBV10-3
J: TRBJ1-5
size: few
D: NA
CDR3: CAISESKGTLPQHF
DNA: TGTGCCATCAGTGAGTCGAAAGGGACACTGCCCCAGCATTTT

V: TRBV20-1
J: TRBJ1-1
size: NA
D: NA
CDR3: CSAKKNTEAFF
DNA: TGCAGTGCCAAGAAGAACACTGAAGCTTTCTTT

V: TRBV6-5
J: TRBJ2-7
size: NA
D: TRBD1
CDR3: CASSPFGQGGNYEQYF
DNA: TGTGCCAGCAGCCCCTTTGGACAGGGGGGAAATTACGAGCAGTACTTC

V: TRBV5-1
J: TRBJ2-5
size: NA
D: TRBD2
CDR3: CASSFGAGGHQETQYF
DNA: TGCGCCAGCAGCTTCGGCGCGGGAGGACACCAAGAGACCCAGTACTTC

V: TRBV7-3
J: TRBJ2-3
size: many
D: NA
CDR3: CASSPGRGLRDTQYF
DNA: TGTGCCAGCAGCCCGGGTCGGGGGCTCCGGGATACGCAGTATTTT

V: TRBV4-2
J: TRBJ2-5
size: NA
D: NA
CDR3: CASSPTAGEKETQYF
DNA: TGTGCCAGCAGCCCGACCGCCGGAGAGAAAGAGACCCAGTACTTC

V: TRBV3-1
J: TRBJ1-2
size: NA
D: NA
CDR3: CASSQVRQRLYGYTF
DNA: TGTGCCAGCAGCCAAGTTAGACAGAGATTATATGGCTACACCTTC

V: TRBV4-3
J: TRBJ1-6
size: once
D: NA
CDR3: CASSQDSGSSPPHF
DNA: TGCGCCAGCAGCCAAGACAGTGGTAGTTCACCCCCCCACTTT

V: TRBV29-1
J: TRBJ2-1
size: NA
D: NA
CDR3: CSVVVQGSYNEQFF
DNA: TGCAGCGTTGTTGTACAGGGATCCTACAATGAGCAGTTCTTC

V: TRBV15
J: TRBJ2-7
size: NA
D: NA
CDR3: CATSRGLGEQYF
DNA: TGTGCCACCAGCAGAGGTTTGGGCGAGCAGTACTTC

V: TRBV12-3/TRBV12-4
J: TRBJ1-2
size: few
D: NA
CDR3: CASSPADNYGYTF
DNA: TGTGCCAGCAGCCCTGCTGATAACTATGGCTACACCTTC

V: TRBV19
J: TRBJ2-2
size: NA
D: NA
CDR3: CASSPTRPPGELFF
DNA: TGTGCCAGTAGTCCGACGAGGCCTCCCGGGGAGCTGTTTTTT

V: TRBV20-1
J: TRBJ1-2
size: many
D: NA
CDR3: CSAREELQGSGGYTF
DNA: TGCAGTGCTAGGGAGGAATTACAGGGTTCGGGTGGCTACACCTTC

V: TRBV3-1
J: TRBJ2-7
size: NA
D: TRBD2
CDR3: CASSQHSGRAPYEQYF
DNA: TGTGCCAGCAGCCAACATAGCGGGAGGGCCCCCTACGAGCAGTACTTC

V: TRBV12-3/TRBV12-4
J: TRBJ2-1
size: NA
D: NA
CDR3: CASNLSGYNEQFF
DNA: TGTGCCAGCAATTTGTCGGGTTACAATGAGCAGTTCTTC

V: TRBV9
J: TRBJ2-5
size: few
D: NA
CDR3: CASSLDSAWETQYF
DNA: TGTGCCAGCAGCCTGGACAGTGCTTGGGAGACCCAGTACTTC

V: TRBV2
J: TRBJ2-6
size: NA
D: NA
CDR3: CASRVDRTAGANVLTF
DNA: TGTGCCAGCAGAGTAGACCGGACAGCTGGGGCCAACGTCCTGACTTTC

V: TRBV29-1
J: TRBJ2-3
size: NA
D: NA
CDR3: CSVVALDTQYF
DNA: TGCAGCGTTGTGGCGCTAGATACGCAGTATTTT

V: TRBV28
J: TRBJ1-5
size: NA
D: TRBD1
CDR3: CASSPLRGPGNQPQHF
DNA: TGTGCCAGCAGTCCCCTCAGGGGGCCAGGCAATCAGCCCCAGCATTTT

V: TRBV11-1
J: TRBJ2-1
size: NA
D: NA
CDR3: CASRSGIISYNEQFF
DNA: TGTGCCAGCAGAAGTGGGATTATCTCCTACAATGAGCAGTTCTTC

V: TRBV4-2
J: TRBJ2-5
size: NA
D: TRBD1
CDR3: CASSPDRDRRGETQYF
DNA: TGTGCCAGCAGCCCCGACCGGGACAGGCGTGGAGAGACCCAGTACTTC

V: TRBV7-2
J: TRBJ2-1
size: many
D: NA
CDR3: CASSESAGGRREQFF
DNA: TGTGCCAGCAGCGAAAGCGCCGGAGGGAGGCGCGAGCAGTTCTTC

V: TRBV27
J: TRBJ2-1
size: NA
D: TRBD2
CDR3: CASNLGTSGYNEQFF
DNA: TGTGCCAGCAACCTCGGGACTAGCGGGTACAATGAGCAGTTCTTC

V: TRBV28
J: TRBJ1-4
size: few
D: NA
CDR3: CASSASGTLEKLFF
DNA: TGTGCCAGCAGTGCTTCCGGGACACTCGAAAAACTGTTTTTT

V: TRBV5-1
J: TRBJ2-1
size: NA
D: TRBD1
CDR3: CASSSNSGTGADEQFF
DNA: TGCGCCAGCAGCTCTAATTCCGGGACAGGGGCCGATGAGCAGTTCTTC

V: TRBV5-6
J: TRBJ1-2
size: few
D: NA
CDR3: CASSQGFDGYTF
DNA: TGTGCCAGCAGCCAGGGTTTTGATGGCTACACCTTC

V: TRBV5-6
J: TRBJ2-7
size: few
D: TRBD1
CDR3: CASSRTGVHYEQYF
DNA: TGTGCCAGCAGCCGGACAGGGGTTCACTACGAGCAGTACTTC

V: TRBV11-1
J: TRBJ2-2
size: NA
D: NA
CDR3: CASSLALYGELFF
DNA: TGTGCCAGCAGCTTAGCGCTTTACGGGGAGCTGTTTTTT

V: TRBV7-6
J: TRBJ1-2
size: NA
D: NA
CDR3: CASSLAMGSGYTF
DNA: TGTGCCAGCAGCTTAGCGATGGGGTCTGGCTACACCTTC

V: TRBV7-3
J: TRBJ2-1
size: NA
D: NA
CDR3: CASSLMSGFSADNEQFF
DNA: TGTGCCAGCAGCTTAATGTCCGGTTTTAGCGCAGACAATGAGCAGTTCTTC

V: TRBV9
J: TRBJ2-5
size: NA
D: TRBD2
CDR3: CASSGRDSLEAQYF
DNA: TGTGCCAGCAGTGGGAGGGACTCTCTCGAGGCCCAGTACTTC

V: TRBV12-3/TRBV12-4
J: TRBJ2-7
size: NA
D: NA
CDR3: CASSLVLRGLSTAASYEQYF
DNA: TGTGCCAGCAGTTTAGTACTTAGGGGACTCTCTACCGCCGCTTCCTACGAGCAGTACTTC

V: TRBV28
J: TRBJ2-3
size: NA
D: TRBD2
CDR3: CATGTSGRGGTDTQYF
DNA: TGTGCCACGGGGACTAGCGGGAGAGGGGGCACAGATACGCAGTATTTT

V: TRBV20-1
J: TRBJ2-7
size: few
D: NA
CDR3: CSANPASVSSYEQYF
DNA: TGCAGTGCTAATCCCGCTAGCGTGAGCTCCTACGAGCAGTACTTC

V: TRBV7-2
J: TRBJ2-1
size: NA
D: TRBD2
CDR3: CASSSNSGRAGGEQFF
DNA: TGTGCCAGCAGCTCCAATAGCGGGAGGGCCGGAGGAGAGCAGTTCTTC

V: TRBV12-3/TRBV12-4
J: TRBJ2-7
size: few
D: TRBD1
CDR3: CASSQDRGWDNEQYF
DNA: TGTGCCAGCAGTCAAGACAGGGGATGGGACAATGAGCAGTACTTC